This T cell receptor (beta chain) was identified during a study of coeliac disease. Study-wide results and limits: The authors judged this method unsuitable for unbiased gliadin-specific T cell detection. TRB repertoires were largely private, with most amino acid sequences found in only one sample. Known gliadin-specific TRB sequences: about 55% of the 18 coeliac samples, only 1 of 6 controls. In active celiac disease, intraepithelial and lamina propria TRB and TRG repertoires were less clonal than controls.

Some clones are missing from TCRdb's copy, which holds only in-frame ones; the method was immunoSEQ multiplex PCR. Here the sample spans under 3,000 clones, 66% being singletons. V was clipped by 6 bases and J by 2 bases, with 10 bases between them. CDR3 size: 13 residues. CDR1 is SGHTA, CDR2 FQGTGA, per germline. This clone was detected only a few times. The target antigen is unknown. The origin of this receptor is a woman between 65 and 79 years old with celiac disease on a gluten-free diet. The chain employs TRBV7-3 and TRBJ1-1, with a possible D match to TRBD1 (6 bases). The material sequenced was lamina propria lymphocytes from the gut. DNA of the CDR3: TGTGCCAGCAGTCGGGGGGCAAACACTGAAGCTTTCTTT. Its translation: CASSRGANTEAFF.